This T cell receptor beta chain was sequenced in a study of blood T cells in healthy people across ages. Background on the study: With template switching, about one barcoded beta molecule was captured per two T cells.

V was trimmed by 2 bases and J by 5 bases, leaving 20 bases between them. From germline, CDR1 is SGHTA and CDR2 FQGNSA. The CDR3 contains 17 residues. The use of a sample-barcoded 5' primer and a J-beta primer mix characterized a second PCR of roughly 6 to 11 cycles. Each of the cDNA molecules was tagged by a template-switch adaptor with 12 random nucleotides. TCRdb processed the 5' RACE reads anew with MiXCR; each CDR3 protein has one entry. In the table there are around 800,000 distinct CDR3 sequences, about a quarter of which are singletons. This sample was shared with a second study, whose subject was T cells of mothers and their children. That publication notes: Samples were obtained from a few healthy Caucasian mothers and their six children.

The sequenced material came from blood. The TCR was taken from a boy between 10 and 17 years old in good health. The chain has TRBV7-2 and TRBJ2-3, with a weak D call TRBD2 (7 bases). This CDR3 reads CASSLWSGGRGIDTQYF. The CDR3 bases are TGTGCCAGCAGCTTATGGTCGGGGGGCCGCGGGATAGATACGCAGTATTTT.